Shown below are 29 T cell receptor beta chains from a single sample sequenced in a study of T cell responses to AZD1222 COVID-19 vaccine. Assay: immunoSEQ multiplex PCR; the TCRdb copy retains only in-frame clones and omits some. The sample carries roughly 120,000 clones, more than 75% recorded once. The source was peripheral blood, collected 28 days after the second AZD1222 dose. The receptors stem from an adult who received the AZD1222 COVID-19 vaccine.

The chain is built from TRBV5-1 and TRBJ2-1; D is possibly TRBD2 (7 bases). Germline V gene sequence: CDR1 SGHRS, CDR2 YFSETQ. The CDR3 totals 14 residues. V was cut by 2 bases and J by 5 bases, with 11 bases left in between. In nucleotides, the CDR3 is TGCGCCAGCAGCTTCCCCGGGGGGCACAATGAGCAGTTCTTC. Translated: CASSFPGGHNEQFF.

The chain combines TRBV24-1 with TRBJ2-1, with 15 bases aligning to TRBD2. V lost 3 bases, J lost 1 base, and 12 bases stayed unmatched. The CDR3 is 21 residues long. CDR1 and CDR2 (germline): KGHDR, SFDVKD. In DNA form, the CDR3 reads TGTGCCACCAGTGATAGTAGGACTAGCGGGAGGGTCACAAGGTCCTACAATGAGCAGTTCTTC. Translating it yields CATSDSRTSGRVTRSYNEQFF.

The chain has TRBV7-9 and TRBJ2-7; 7 bases fit TRBD1. Germline-derived CDR1 and CDR2 are SEHNR and FQNEAQ (reference sequence). CDR3 length: 14 residues. V lost 5 bases and J lost 2; bases outside the gene matches: 6. CDR3 sequence reads: CASSPRDSTYEQYF. As DNA, the CDR3 is TGTGCCAGCAGCCCCCGGGACAGTACCTACGAGCAGTACTTC.

The rearrangement joins TRBV28 to TRBJ1-2; perhaps TRBD1 as D (5 bases). Germline CDR1 and CDR2: MDHEN and SYDVKM. The CDR3 runs to 15 residues. V shed 7 bases and J shed 5 bases, with 20 bases lying between them. The CDR3 DNA reads TGTGCCAGCAACACCCCGGGAGGGGCAGATTATGGCTACACCTTC. It specifies CASNTPGGADYGYTF.

The chain recombines TRBV15 with TRBJ1-3; tentative D call: TRBD1 (6 bases). From germline, CDR1 is LNHNV and CDR2 YYDKDF (reference sequence). The length of the CDR3 is 14 residues. Trimming removed 0 bases from V and 10 bases from J, with 13 bases in between. Here the CDR3 reads CATSRDFGGPTIYF. CDR3 sequence (DNA): TGTGCCACCAGCAGAGATTTCGGGGGGCCGACCATATATTTT.

This chain links TRBV27 with TRBJ1-4, with no clear D. This CDR3 has 12 residues. Trimming stripped 3 bases from V and 4 bases from J, with 3 bases between. In germline, CDR1 is MNHEY, CDR2 SMNVEV (reference sequence). The CDR3 nucleotides read TGTGCCAGCAGTTTCCTTAATGAAAAACTGTTTTTT. This codes for CASSFLNEKLFF. Variable domain in full (rest from reference TRBV27 and TRBJ1-4): EAQVTQNPRYLITVTGKKLTVTCSQNMNHEYMSWYRQDPGLGLRQIYYSMNVEVTDKGDVPEGYKVSRKEKRNFPLILESPSPNQTSLYFCASSFLNEKLFFGSGTQLSVL.

This clone was observed once. The chain uses TRBV19 and TRBJ2-3, with a tentative D call TRBD2 (6 bases). CDR3 length equals 16 residues. Germline lookup yields CDR1 LNHDA and CDR2 SQIVND (reference sequence). V shed 2 bases and J shed 4 bases, with 16 bases lying between them. This CDR3 is CASSIPGLPGADTQYF. The DNA of the CDR3 is TGTGCCAGTAGTATACCGGGACTCCCAGGAGCAGATACGCAGTATTTT.

The sample holds a few counts of this clone. The chain links TRBV5-1 to TRBJ2-7; D unresolved. The CDR3 covers 14 residues. Germline values: CDR1 SGHRS, CDR2 YFSETQ. Trimming stripped 2 bases from V and 2 bases from J, with 11 bases between. The chain's CDR3 is CASSFVGGTYEQYF. The CDR3 DNA reads TGCGCCAGCAGCTTCGTAGGTGGAACCTACGAGCAGTACTTC.

This chain links TRBV5-4 with TRBJ1-1; no clear D gene. Germline CDR1 reads SGHNT; CDR2 reads YYREEE (reference sequence). V lost 0 bases and J 4 bases, leaving 7 bases between the germline ends. This CDR3 contains 13 residues. The CDR3 loop is CASSLEVGTEAFF. The CDR3 DNA is TGTGCCAGCAGCTTGGAGGTGGGCACTGAAGCTTTCTTT.

The gene calls are TRBV19 and TRBJ1-5, with TRBD1 identical over 7 bases. V lost 2 bases, J lost 5 bases, and 9 bases stayed unmatched. The length of the CDR3 is 16 residues. Germline CDR1 reads LNHDA; CDR2 reads SQIVND (reference sequence). The CDR3 spells CASSIRVGQGDQPQHF. The CDR3, as DNA: TGTGCCAGTAGTATAAGAGTCGGGCAGGGGGATCAGCCCCAGCATTTT.

The rearrangement joins TRBV6-2 or TRBV6-3 to TRBJ1-3; D gene unclear. Per germline, CDR1 MNHEY and CDR2 SVGEGT. CDR3 length: 14 amino acids. The V and J ends lost 0 bases and 3 bases respectively, with 6 bases between them. CDR3 sequence: CASSYSPDGNTIYF. For the CDR3, the DNA is TGTGCCAGCAGTTACTCGCCAGATGGAAACACCATATATTTT.

The chain uses TRBV4-1 and TRBJ2-7; 10 bases line up with TRBD1. Germline loops: CDR1 MGHRA, CDR2 YSYEKL. V shed 1 base and J 6 bases; nucleotides not matched to a gene: 9. The length of the CDR3 is 16 residues. CDR3 DNA: TGCGCCAGCAGCCAAGCGCCGGGACAGGGGAACGCCGAGCAGTACTTC. This translates into CASSQAPGQGNAEQYF.

CDR3 nucleotides: TGTGCCTGGAGTGGAGACAGGGGGAATCAGCCCCAGCATTTT. As protein: CAWSGDRGNQPQHF. The chain uses TRBV30 and TRBJ1-5; the match to TRBD1 covers 9 bases. This CDR3 has 14 residues. V lost 1 base, J lost 4 bases, and 2 bases stayed unmatched. Looked up from germline, CDR1 is GTSNPN and CDR2 is SVGIG (reference sequence).

The chain has TRBV10-1 and TRBJ2-5; the D gene is possibly TRBD2 (5 bases). This CDR3 region has 14 residues. Germline V gene lookup returns CDR1 WNHNN and CDR2 SYGVQD (reference sequence). The germline V and J ends were trimmed by 3 bases and 5 bases, with 13 bases remaining between them. The DNA of the CDR3 is TGCGCCAGCAGTGAAGGTGACCGGAGGGAGACCCAGTACTTC. Translated: CASSEGDRRETQYF.

This clone was seen more than once but under ten times. The J gene is TRBJ2-2, the V gene TRBV6-4; no firm D call. The germline gives CDR1 MRHNA, CDR2 SNTAGT. The CDR3 loop spans 13 amino acids. The germline V and J ends were trimmed by 4 bases and 3 bases, with 6 bases remaining between them. The CDR3 sequence is CASSGRDTGELFF. The CDR3 DNA sequence: TGTGCCAGCAGTGGGAGAGACACCGGGGAGCTGTTTTTT.

DNA for the CDR3: TGTGCCAGCAGCTTAACAGGTTACACTGAAGCTTTCTTT. Translating gives CASSLTGYTEAFF. This sequence joins TRBV11-3 and TRBJ1-1, with D possibly matching TRBD1 (5 bases). The CDR3 loop spans 13 amino acids. Trimming pared 2 bases from V and 3 bases from J, leaving 7 bases between. CDR1 is SGHNT and CDR2 is YENEEA in the germline V gene.

This rearrangement joins TRBV4-1 to TRBJ2-5; a possible D gene is TRBD1 (7 bases). Germline V CDR1 and CDR2: MGHRA, YSYEKL. CDR3 size: 18 residues. V gave up 0 bases and J gave up 0 bases, with 17 bases separating them. The DNA of the CDR3 is TGCGCCAGCAGCCAAGAGGAGGGCCAGGGGGGATACCAAGAGACCCAGTACTTC. This sequence encodes CASSQEEGQGGYQETQYF.

The chain uses TRBV7-9 and TRBJ1-2; the D is unclear. Germline CDR1 reads SEHNR; CDR2 reads FQNEAQ (reference sequence). This CDR3 has 14 amino acids. Trimming pared 3 bases from V and 2 bases from J, leaving 10 bases between. The CDR3 region has the DNA TGTGCCAGCAGCTTGGAGAAGATCAACTATGGCTACACCTTC. It is translated as CASSLEKINYGYTF.

This chain uses TRBV9 with TRBJ2-7; 8 bases line up with TRBD1. Germline assignment: CDR1 SGDLS and CDR2 YYNGEE. The V segment lost 0 bases and the J segment 4 bases; nucleotides outside the gene matches: 6. This CDR3 contains 15 residues. In DNA form, the CDR3 reads TGTGCCAGCAGCGTAGAGGGGGACAGGCGGTACGAGCAGTACTTC. Its protein product is CASSVEGDRRYEQYF.

CDR3 protein: CAWSFSTSNEKLFF. CDR3 coding DNA: TGTGCCTGGAGTTTCTCGACCTCTAATGAAAAACTGTTTTTT. The V and J genes are TRBV30 and TRBJ1-4; D unclear. Trimming left V 2 bases short and J 3 bases short, with 10 bases between. The CDR3 is made up of 14 amino acids. Germline values: CDR1 GTSNPN, CDR2 SVGIG (reference sequence).

This chain's CDR3 is CASSQVRTPGWGEQYF. CDR3 DNA sequence: TGTGCCAGCAGCCAAGTCCGAACACCGGGCTGGGGGGAGCAGTACTTC. The V call is TRBV3-1 (or the pseudogene TRBV3-2), the J call TRBJ2-7; D may be TRBD1 or TRBD2 (5 bases each). Germline V CDR1 and CDR2: LGHDT, YNNKEL (reference sequence). V lost 1 base and J lost 7, with 20 bases in between. CDR3 size: 16 residues.

This chain joins TRBV5-1 and TRBJ1-1; 7 bases agree with TRBD1. Germline CDR1 SGHRS, CDR2 YFSETQ. This CDR3 spans 13 amino acids. V lost 1 base and J lost 8; bases outside the gene matches: 5. The CDR3 sequence: CASSLTGVPEAFF. In nucleotides, the CDR3 is TGCGCCAGCAGCTTGACAGGGGTTCCCGAAGCTTTCTTT.

This chain connects TRBV5-1 to TRBJ1-6; D unclear. V was cut by 4 bases and J by 0 bases, with 14 bases left in between. The CDR3 extends over 17 amino acids. Per germline, CDR1 SGHRS and CDR2 YFSETQ. The DNA of the CDR3 is TGCGCCAGCAGCCAGGAGGAAATTAGCTCCTATAATTCACCCCTCCACTTT. As protein: CASSQEEISSYNSPLHF.

The chain combines TRBV6-4 with TRBJ2-2; 9 bases match TRBD1. CDR3 size: 19 residues. Trimming removed 7 bases from V and 0 bases from J; junction bases left unmatched: 15. The germline gives CDR1 MRHNA, CDR2 SNTAGT. CDR3: CASNPRGQGLRANTGELFF. CDR3 nucleotides: TGTGCCAGCAATCCTAGGGGACAGGGATTACGCGCGAACACCGGGGAGCTGTTTTTT.

The chain recombines TRBV19 with TRBJ1-1; TRBD1 matches at 7 bases. V gave up 6 bases and J gave up 1 base; unmatched junction bases: 2. CDR3 length: 13 amino acids. The V gene's germline CDR1 is LNHDA and CDR2 SQIVND (reference sequence). Here the CDR3 reads CASSGTANTEAFF. The CDR3 DNA is TGTGCCAGTAGCGGGACAGCGAACACTGAAGCTTTCTTT.

The rearrangement joins TRBV4-3 to TRBJ1-2, with a possible D match to TRBD1 (5 bases). The CDR3 contains 17 residues. Trimming shortened V by 0 bases and J by 0 bases, and 14 bases separated the two germline ends. CDR1 and CDR2 (germline): LGHNA, YSLEER. The CDR3 sequence is CASSQDNPQDPNYGYTF. The CDR3 DNA reads TGCGCCAGCAGCCAAGATAACCCACAGGACCCTAACTATGGCTACACCTTC.

The chain carries TRBV5-1 and TRBJ2-7, with TRBD1 matching over 11 bases. CDR1 is SGHRS and CDR2 is YFSETQ in the germline V gene. The trim removed 2 bases at V and 5 bases at J, leaving 3 bases unmatched. The CDR3 is 14 amino acids. The DNA of the CDR3 is TGCGCCAGCAGCTTCCGGGACAGGGGGAACGAGCAGTACTTC. Its translation: CASSFRDRGNEQYF.

The chain carries TRBV14 and TRBJ1-4; maybe TRBD1 (5 bases). There are 16 residues in the CDR3. Germline CDR1 SGHDN, CDR2 FVKESK. Trimming pared 1 base from V and 4 bases from J, leaving 13 bases between. The CDR3 nucleotides are TGTGCCAGCAGCCAAGGAGGAGGGGTCAATAATGAAAAACTGTTTTTT. The encoded protein is CASSQGGGVNNEKLFF.

The chain carries TRBV6-2 or TRBV6-3 and TRBJ2-3; weak D call: TRBD1 (5 bases). Trimming removed 4 bases from V and 6 bases from J, with 11 bases in between. The CDR3 is 13 amino acids. Germline-derived CDR1 and CDR2 are MNHEY and SVGEGT. CDR3 DNA: TGTGCCAGCAGTTCCCAAGGGGTTGATACGCAGTATTTT. Translating it yields CASSSQGVDTQYF.